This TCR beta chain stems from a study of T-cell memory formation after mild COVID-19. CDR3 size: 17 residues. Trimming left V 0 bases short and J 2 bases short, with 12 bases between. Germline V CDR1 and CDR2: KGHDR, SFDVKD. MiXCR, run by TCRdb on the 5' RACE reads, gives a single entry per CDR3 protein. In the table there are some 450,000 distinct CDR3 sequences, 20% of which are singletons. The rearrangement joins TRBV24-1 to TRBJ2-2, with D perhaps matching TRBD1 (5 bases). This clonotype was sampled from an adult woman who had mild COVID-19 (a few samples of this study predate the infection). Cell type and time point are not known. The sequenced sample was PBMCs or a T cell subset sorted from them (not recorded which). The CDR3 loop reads CATSDLTQGINTGELFF. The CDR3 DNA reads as TGTGCCACCAGTGATTTGACCCAGGGAATAAACACCGGGGAGCTGTTTTTT.